This entry lists 5 T cell receptor beta chains sequenced from one sample in a study of cytomegalovirus exposure and HLA in healthy donors (dated by TCRdb to the late 2010s). Receptors were amplified or captured by the immunoSEQ multiplex PCR assay. The table comes from immuneACCESS by way of TCRdb, which keeps in-frame sequences with V and J called. Part of the clones is missing from these tables; in studies checked, under half for an unresolved V gene and the rest for unknown reasons. This sample gives approximately 300,000 clones in total; more than 80% of them show up just once. The ten top clones hold over 0.8% of the sample. Sequencing was done on a sample of PBMCs. The receptors originated from a woman between 18 and 29 years old in good health and CMV-seronegative.

For the CDR3, the DNA is TGTGCCAGCAGTTACGGTCTAGGGACAGGCTACACCTTC. Its protein is CASSYGLGTGYTF. The chain carries TRBV6-5 and TRBJ1-2, with a possible D match to TRBD1 (6 bases). V was trimmed by 2 bases and J by 8 bases, leaving 12 bases between them. The CDR3 loop spans 13 amino acids. The germline CDR1 and CDR2 sequences are MNHEY and SVGAGI.

The chain links TRBV11-3 to TRBJ2-5; 10 nucleotides agree with TRBD1. Trimming took 5 bases from V and 1 from J; bases not matched to a gene: 4. Germline values: CDR1 SGHNT, CDR2 YENEEA. CDR3 length equals 15 residues. The CDR3 DNA reads TGTGCCAGCAGCGACGGGACAGGGGCCCAAGAGACCCAGTACTTC. As protein: CASSDGTGAQETQYF. Variable domain in full (rest from reference TRBV11-3 and TRBJ2-5): EAGVVQSPRYKIIEKKQPVAFWCNPISGHNTLYWYLQNLGQGPELLIRYENEEAVDDSQLPKDRFSAERLKGVDSTLKIQPAELGDSAVYLCASSDGTGAQETQYFGPGTRLLVL.

CDR3 nucleotide sequence: TGTGCCAGCAACGGACTAGCGGGAGGATCCAATGAGCAGTTCTTC. Encoded protein: CASNGLAGGSNEQFF. The rearrangement uses TRBV2 and TRBJ2-1; 14 nucleotides align to TRBD2. There are 15 residues in the CDR3. V lost 7 bases to trimming and J lost 6 bases; unmatched junction nucleotides: 5. Germline values: CDR1 SNHLY, CDR2 FYNNEI.

This clone was seen more than once but under ten times. The chain joins TRBV6-1 to TRBJ1-5; 10 nucleotides agree with TRBD1. CDR3 length equals 14 residues. Per the germline V gene, CDR1 is MNHNS and CDR2 is SASEGT. V was clipped by 5 bases and J by 11 bases; unmatched bases: 9. In DNA, the CDR3 is TGTGCCAGCAGTACCGGACAGGGGGACCCCACCCAGCATTTT. Translated, it gives CASSTGQGDPTQHF.

The CDR3 protein is CASLQTSGHTGELFF. The CDR3 DNA reads as TGTGCCAGCCTACAGACTAGCGGACACACCGGGGAGCTGTTTTTT. The J gene is TRBJ2-2, the V gene TRBV2, with 9 bases matching TRBD2. Germline V gene data show CDR1 as SNHLY and CDR2 as FYNNEI. This CDR3 contains 15 residues. After removal of 8 bases from V and 3 bases from J, the junction contained 7 bases not matched to a gene.